This T cell receptor beta chain was obtained from a study of T-cell memory formation after mild COVID-19. Germline loops: CDR1 SGHTA, CDR2 FQGTGA. The CDR3 is made up of 15 amino acids. V gave up 4 bases and J gave up 0 bases; unmatched junction bases: 0. MiXCR was run by TCRdb on the 5' RACE reads, yielding one entry per CDR3 protein. The sample records a few hundred thousand distinct CDR3 sequences, 8% to 9% being singletons. The sequenced sample consisted of PBMCs or a T cell subset sorted from them (not recorded which). The receptor comes from a man aged 18-30 years who had mild COVID-19 (a few samples of this study predate the infection). Cell type and time point are not known. This chain connects TRBV7-3 to TRBJ2-1; 10 bases line up with TRBD1. In nucleotides, the CDR3 is TGTGCCAGCAGCTGGACAGGGGGCTCCTACAATGAGCAGTTCTTC. Its translation: CASSWTGGSYNEQFF.